The entry below describes one TCR beta chain. Its antigen is currently unknown. These data come from a study of T cells in Graves' hyperthyroidism and ophthalmopathy. V was clipped by 3 bases and J by 5 bases, with 14 bases between them. The CDR3 has 14 amino acids. Germline values: CDR1 LNHDA, CDR2 SQIVND (reference sequence). Each diagnosis drew on symptoms, thyroxine, TRAb, thyroid ultrasound and orbital computed tomography findings. RNA transcripts gave rise to amplified TCR beta CDR3 regions. TCR CDR3 regions were first amplified by RT-PCR with HTBI primers. A single record per CDR3 protein comes from TCRdb applying MiXCR to the multiplex PCR reads. The sample gives over 650,000 distinct CDR3 sequences, over 15% of which show up once; around 8.1% is in the top ten. General observations from the study: A median 6.5 months before onset, the model predicted ophthalmopathy.

Source material: blood. This chain links TRBV19 with TRBJ2-7; the D is unclear. The receptor comes from a young man with Graves' hyperthyroidism. The CDR3 region has the DNA TGTGCCAGTAGTATGGGCGGCGGCGGAAACGAGCAGTACTTC. This gives the protein CASSMGGGGNEQYF. Combining the CDR3 with reference TRBV19 and TRBJ2-7 gives the whole variable domain DGGITQSPKYLFRKEGQNVTLSCEQNLNHDAMYWYRQDPGQGLRLIYYSQIVNDFQKGDIAEGYSVSREKKESFPLTVTSAQKNPTAFYLCASSMGGGGNEQYFGPGTRLTVT.